This TCR beta chain emerged from a study of post-analysis software for immune sequencing data. General study results and limits: TRBV segments more frequent in patients than in controls numbered roughly 5 and included TRBV5-6, TRBV5-1 and TRBV20-1. Compared with controls, patients showed significantly lower normalized Chao1 diversity. F measure grouped same-batch samples tightly together.

CDR1 MGHRA and CDR2 YSYEKL come from the germline V gene. This CDR3 region has 17 residues. J was trimmed by 0 bases and V by 0 bases; bases with no gene match: 5. Unique molecular identifiers were carried by the TCR beta cDNA libraries. From the PCR reads, TCRdb called clonotypes with MiXCR, one entry per CDR3 protein. This sample has about 460,000 distinct CDR3 sequences, with around 40% found just once. This clonotype has a handful of counts. Its specificity is not known. The receptor was isolated from a girl between 5 and 17 years old with multiple sclerosis. The chain is built from TRBV4-1 and TRBJ2-3; 8 bases align to TRBD2. The sequenced material came from blood. CDR3 region: CASSQDGASGSTDTQYF. The CDR3 DNA is TGCGCCAGCAGCCAAGATGGGGCTAGCGGGAGCACAGATACGCAGTATTTT.